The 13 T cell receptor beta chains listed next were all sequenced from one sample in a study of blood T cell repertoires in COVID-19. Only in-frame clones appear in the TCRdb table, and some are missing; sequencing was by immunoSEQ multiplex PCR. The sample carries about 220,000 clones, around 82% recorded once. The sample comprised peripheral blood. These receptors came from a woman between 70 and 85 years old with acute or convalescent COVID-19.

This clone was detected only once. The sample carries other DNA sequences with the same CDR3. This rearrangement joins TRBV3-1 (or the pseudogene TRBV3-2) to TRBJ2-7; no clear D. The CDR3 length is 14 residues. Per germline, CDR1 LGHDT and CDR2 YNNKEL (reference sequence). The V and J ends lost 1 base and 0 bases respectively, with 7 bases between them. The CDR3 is CASSQARSSYEQYF. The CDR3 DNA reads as TGTGCCAGCAGCCAAGCACGTAGCTCCTACGAGCAGTACTTC.

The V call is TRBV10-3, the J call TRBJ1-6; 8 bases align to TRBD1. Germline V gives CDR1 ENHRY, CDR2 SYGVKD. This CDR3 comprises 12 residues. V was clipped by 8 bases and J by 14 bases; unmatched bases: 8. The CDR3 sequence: CAIGGTGETLHF. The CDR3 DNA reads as TGTGCCATCGGAGGGACAGGTGAAACCCTCCACTTT.

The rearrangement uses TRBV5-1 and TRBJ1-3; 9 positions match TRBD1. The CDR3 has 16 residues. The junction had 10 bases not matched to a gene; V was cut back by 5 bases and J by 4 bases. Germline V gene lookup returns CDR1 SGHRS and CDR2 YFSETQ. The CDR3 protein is CASRPAQGAGGNTIYF. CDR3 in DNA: TGCGCCAGCAGACCCGCACAGGGGGCGGGAGGAAACACCATATATTTT.

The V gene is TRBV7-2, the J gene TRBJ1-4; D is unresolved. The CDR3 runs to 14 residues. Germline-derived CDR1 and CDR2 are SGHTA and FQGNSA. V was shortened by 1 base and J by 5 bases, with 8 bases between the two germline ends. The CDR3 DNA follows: TGTGCCAGCAGCTTAGGGCAGAGGAATGAAAAACTGTTTTTT. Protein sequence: CASSLGQRNEKLFF.

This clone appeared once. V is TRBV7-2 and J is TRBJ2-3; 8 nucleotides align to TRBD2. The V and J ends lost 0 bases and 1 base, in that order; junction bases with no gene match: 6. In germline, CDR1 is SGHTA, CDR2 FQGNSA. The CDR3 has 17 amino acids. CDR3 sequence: CASSLAYSGTRTDTQYF. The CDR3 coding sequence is TGTGCCAGCAGCTTAGCATATAGCGGGACTCGCACAGATACGCAGTATTTT.

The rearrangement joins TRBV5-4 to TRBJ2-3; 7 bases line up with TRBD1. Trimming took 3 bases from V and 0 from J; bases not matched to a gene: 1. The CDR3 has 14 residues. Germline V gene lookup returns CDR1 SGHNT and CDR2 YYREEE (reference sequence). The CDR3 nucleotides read TGTGCCAGCAGCTGGGACAGAAGCACAGATACGCAGTATTTT. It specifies CASSWDRSTDTQYF.

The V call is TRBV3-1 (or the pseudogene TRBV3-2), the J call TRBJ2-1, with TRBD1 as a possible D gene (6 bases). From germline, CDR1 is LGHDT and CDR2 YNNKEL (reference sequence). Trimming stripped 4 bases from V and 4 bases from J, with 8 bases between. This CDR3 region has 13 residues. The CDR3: CASSRDRYNEQFF. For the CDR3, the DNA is TGTGCCAGCAGCCGAGACAGGTACAATGAGCAGTTCTTC.

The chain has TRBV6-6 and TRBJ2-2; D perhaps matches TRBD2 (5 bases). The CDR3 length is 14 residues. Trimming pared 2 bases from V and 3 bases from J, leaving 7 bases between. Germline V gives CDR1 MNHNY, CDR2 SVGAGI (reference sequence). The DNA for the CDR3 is TGTGCCAGCAGTTACATCGGGGACACCGGGGAGCTGTTTTTT. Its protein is CASSYIGDTGELFF.

CDR3 sequence reads: CASSPAGGQGGETQYF. In DNA form, the CDR3 reads TGTGCCAGCAGCCCCGCGGGGGGACAGGGGGGAGAGACCCAGTACTTC. The gene calls are TRBV7-3 and TRBJ2-5, with 11 positions matching TRBD1. The V segment lost 5 bases and the J segment 4 bases; nucleotides outside the gene matches: 9. The CDR3 extends over 16 amino acids. Germline CDR1 and CDR2: SGHTA and FQGTGA. Drawing the rest from reference TRBV7-3 and TRBJ2-5, the complete variable domain is GAGVSQTPSNKVTEKGKYVELRCDPISGHTALYWYRQSLGQGPEFLIYFQGTGAADDSGLPNDRFFAVRPEGSVSTLKIQRTERGDSAVYLCASSPAGGQGGETQYFGPGTRLLVL.

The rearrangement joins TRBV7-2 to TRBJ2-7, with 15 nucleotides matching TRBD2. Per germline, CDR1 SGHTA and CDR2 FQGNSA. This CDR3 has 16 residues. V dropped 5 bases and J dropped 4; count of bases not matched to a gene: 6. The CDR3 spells CASSTRTSGGAYEQYF. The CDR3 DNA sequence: TGTGCCAGCAGCACCCGGACTAGCGGGGGGGCTTACGAGCAGTACTTC. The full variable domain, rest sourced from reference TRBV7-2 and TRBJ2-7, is GAGVSQSPSNKVTEKGKDVELRCDPISGHTALYWYRQSLGQGLEFLIYFQGNSAPDKSGLPSDRFSAERTGGSVSTLTIQRTQQEDSAVYLCASSTRTSGGAYEQYFGPGTRLTVT.

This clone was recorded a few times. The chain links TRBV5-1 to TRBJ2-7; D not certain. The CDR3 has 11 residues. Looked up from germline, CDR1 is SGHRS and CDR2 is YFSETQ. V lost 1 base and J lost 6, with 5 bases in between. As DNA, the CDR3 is TGCGCCAGCAGCTTGTCAGGCGAGCAGTACTTC. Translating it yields CASSLSGEQYF.

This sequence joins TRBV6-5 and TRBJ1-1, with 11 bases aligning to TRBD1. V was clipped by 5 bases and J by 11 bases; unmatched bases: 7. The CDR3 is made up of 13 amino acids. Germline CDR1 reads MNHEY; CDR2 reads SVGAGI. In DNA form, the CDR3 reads TGTGCCAGCAGTCCAGGACAGGGGGCGAGCGCTTTCTTT. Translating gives CASSPGQGASAFF.

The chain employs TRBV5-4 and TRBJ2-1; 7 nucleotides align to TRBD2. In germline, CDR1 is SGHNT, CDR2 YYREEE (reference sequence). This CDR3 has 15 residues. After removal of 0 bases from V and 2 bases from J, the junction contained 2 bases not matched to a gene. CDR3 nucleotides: TGTGCCAGCAGCTTGGGAGCGGGGACCTACAATGAGCAGTTCTTC. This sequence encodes CASSLGAGTYNEQFF.